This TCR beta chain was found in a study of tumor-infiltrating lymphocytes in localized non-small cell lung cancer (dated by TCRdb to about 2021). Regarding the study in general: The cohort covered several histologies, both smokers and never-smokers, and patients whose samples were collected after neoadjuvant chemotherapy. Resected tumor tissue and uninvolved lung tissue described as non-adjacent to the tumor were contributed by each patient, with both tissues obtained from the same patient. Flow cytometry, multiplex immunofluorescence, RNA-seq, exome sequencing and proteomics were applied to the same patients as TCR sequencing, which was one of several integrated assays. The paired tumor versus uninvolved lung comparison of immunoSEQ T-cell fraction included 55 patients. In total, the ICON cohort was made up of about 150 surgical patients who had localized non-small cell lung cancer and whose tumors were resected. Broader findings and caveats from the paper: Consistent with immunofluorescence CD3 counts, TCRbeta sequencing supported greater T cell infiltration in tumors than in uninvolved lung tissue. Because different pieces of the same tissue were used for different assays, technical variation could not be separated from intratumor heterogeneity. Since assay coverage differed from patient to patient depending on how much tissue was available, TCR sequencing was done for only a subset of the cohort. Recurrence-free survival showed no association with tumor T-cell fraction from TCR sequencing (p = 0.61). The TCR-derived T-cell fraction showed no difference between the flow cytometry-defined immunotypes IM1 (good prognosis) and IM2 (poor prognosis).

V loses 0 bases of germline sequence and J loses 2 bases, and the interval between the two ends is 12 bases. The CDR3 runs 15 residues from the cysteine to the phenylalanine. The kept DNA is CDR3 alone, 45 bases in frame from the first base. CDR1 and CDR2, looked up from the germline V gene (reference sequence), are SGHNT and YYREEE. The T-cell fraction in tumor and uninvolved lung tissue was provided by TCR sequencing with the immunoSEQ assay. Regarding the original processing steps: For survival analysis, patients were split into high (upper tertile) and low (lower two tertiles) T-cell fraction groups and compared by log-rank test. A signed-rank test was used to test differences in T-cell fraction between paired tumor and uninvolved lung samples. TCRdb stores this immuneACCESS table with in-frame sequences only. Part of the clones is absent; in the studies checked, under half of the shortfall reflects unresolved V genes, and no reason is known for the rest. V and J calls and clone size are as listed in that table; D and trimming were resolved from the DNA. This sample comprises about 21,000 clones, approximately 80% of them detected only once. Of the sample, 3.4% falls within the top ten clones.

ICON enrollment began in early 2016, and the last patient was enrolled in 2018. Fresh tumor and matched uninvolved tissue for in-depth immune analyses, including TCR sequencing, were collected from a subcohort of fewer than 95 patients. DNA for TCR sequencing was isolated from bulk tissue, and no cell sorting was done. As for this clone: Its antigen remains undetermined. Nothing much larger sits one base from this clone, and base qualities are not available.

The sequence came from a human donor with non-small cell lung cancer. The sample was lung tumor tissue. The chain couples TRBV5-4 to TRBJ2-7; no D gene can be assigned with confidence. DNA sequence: TGTGCCAGCAGCTTGGTGGCCCTGTTAACCTACGAGCAGTACTTC. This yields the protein CASSLVALLTYEQYF.